This TCR beta chain originates from a study of blood T cell repertoires in COVID-19. Original processing methods: Counts of nucleated cells, estimated from reference gene primer amplification, were obtained. Repertoires were generated with immunoSEQ multiplex PCR, while TCRdb's copy carries only in-frame clones and drops some. That table gives V, J and clone size, and the DNA gave D and trimming. This sample has around 200,000 clones, with around 85% found just once. The CDR3 is made up of 16 amino acids. The germline V gene has CDR1 LNHDA and CDR2 SQIVND (reference sequence). V gave up 5 bases and J gave up 4 bases, with 20 bases separating them.

This clonotype originated in a woman in her fifties or sixties with acute or convalescent COVID-19. V usage is TRBV19 and J usage is TRBJ1-2; possible D gene TRBD1, 6 bases. Sequenced: peripheral blood. Here the CDR3 DNA reads TGTGCCAGTAGTCCCCAGTCCCGAGGACAGAGCTATGGCTACACCTTC. It yields the protein CASSPQSRGQSYGYTF.